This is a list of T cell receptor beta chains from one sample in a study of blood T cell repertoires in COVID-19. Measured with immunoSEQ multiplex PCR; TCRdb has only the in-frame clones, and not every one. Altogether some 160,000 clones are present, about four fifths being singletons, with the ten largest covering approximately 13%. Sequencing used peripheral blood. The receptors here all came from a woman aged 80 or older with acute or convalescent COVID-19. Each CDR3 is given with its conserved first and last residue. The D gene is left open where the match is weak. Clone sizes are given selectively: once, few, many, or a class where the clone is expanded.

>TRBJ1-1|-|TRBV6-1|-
CASSPPGTEAFF
TGTGCCAGCAGCCCTCCGGGCACTGAAGCTTTCTTT
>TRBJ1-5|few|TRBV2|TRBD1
CASRGTVNSNQPQHF
TGTGCCAGCAGAGGGACAGTCAATAGCAATCAGCCCCAGCATTTT
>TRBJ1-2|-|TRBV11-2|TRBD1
CASSLARRDRVRGYTF
TGTGCCAGCAGCTTAGCGCGACGGGACAGGGTTCGTGGCTACACCTTC
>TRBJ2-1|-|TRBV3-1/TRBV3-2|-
CASSHRDFYNEQFF
TGTGCCAGCAGCCACCGGGACTTTTACAATGAGCAGTTCTTC
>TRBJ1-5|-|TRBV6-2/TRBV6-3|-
CASSYPQEGSSSQPQHF
TGTGCCAGCAGTTACCCCCAAGAGGGATCTTCCAGTCAGCCCCAGCATTTT
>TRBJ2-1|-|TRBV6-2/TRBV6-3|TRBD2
CASSQSTSGEQFF
TGTGCCAGCAGTCAGTCGACTAGCGGGGAGCAGTTCTTC
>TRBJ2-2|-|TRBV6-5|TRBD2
CASSFGGEGTGELFF
TGTGCCAGCAGTTTCGGGGGGGAAGGCACCGGGGAGCTGTTTTTT
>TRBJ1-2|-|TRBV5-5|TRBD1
CASSVTGTGNYGYTF
TGTGCCAGCAGCGTAACCGGGACAGGGAACTATGGCTACACCTTC
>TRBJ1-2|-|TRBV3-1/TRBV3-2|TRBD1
CASSPSQGAAGGYTF
TGTGCCAGCAGCCCCTCTCAGGGGGCGGCTGGTGGCTACACCTTC
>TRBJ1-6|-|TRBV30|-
CAWSESGPPLHF
TGTGCCTGGAGTGAGTCAGGGCCACCCCTCCACTTT
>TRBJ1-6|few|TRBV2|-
CASSSWRGGNSPLHF
TGTGCCAGCAGTTCCTGGAGGGGGGGAAATTCACCCCTCCACTTT
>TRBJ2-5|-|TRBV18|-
CASSPYPPSRQETQYF
TGTGCCAGCTCACCATACCCTCCTAGCCGACAAGAGACCCAGTACTTC
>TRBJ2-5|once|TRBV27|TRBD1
CASSPGRGCVETQYF
TGTGCCAGCAGTCCCGGCAGGGGGTGCGTAGAGACCCAGTACTTC
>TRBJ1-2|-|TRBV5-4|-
CASSLDTYGYTF
TGTGCCAGCAGCTTGGACACCTATGGCTACACCTTC
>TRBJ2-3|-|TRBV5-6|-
CASSFPLTPTSTDTQYF
TGTGCCAGCAGCTTCCCCCTGACACCCACTAGCACAGATACGCAGTATTTT
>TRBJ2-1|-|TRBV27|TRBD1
CASSSTGASPNEQFF
TGTGCCAGCAGCTCGACAGGGGCCTCCCCCAATGAGCAGTTCTTC